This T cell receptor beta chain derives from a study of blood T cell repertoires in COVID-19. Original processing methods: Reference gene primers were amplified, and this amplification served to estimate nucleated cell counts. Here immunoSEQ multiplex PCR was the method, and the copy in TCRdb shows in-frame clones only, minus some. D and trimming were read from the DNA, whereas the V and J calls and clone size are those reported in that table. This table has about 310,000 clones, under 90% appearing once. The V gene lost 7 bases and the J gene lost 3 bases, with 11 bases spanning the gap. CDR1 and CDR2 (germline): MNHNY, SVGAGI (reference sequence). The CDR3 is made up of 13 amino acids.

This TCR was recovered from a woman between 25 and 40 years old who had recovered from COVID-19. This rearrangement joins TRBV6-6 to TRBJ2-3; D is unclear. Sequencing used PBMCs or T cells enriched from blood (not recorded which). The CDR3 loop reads CASTVFFTDTQYF. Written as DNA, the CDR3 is TGTGCCAGCACGGTCTTCTTTACAGATACGCAGTATTTT.